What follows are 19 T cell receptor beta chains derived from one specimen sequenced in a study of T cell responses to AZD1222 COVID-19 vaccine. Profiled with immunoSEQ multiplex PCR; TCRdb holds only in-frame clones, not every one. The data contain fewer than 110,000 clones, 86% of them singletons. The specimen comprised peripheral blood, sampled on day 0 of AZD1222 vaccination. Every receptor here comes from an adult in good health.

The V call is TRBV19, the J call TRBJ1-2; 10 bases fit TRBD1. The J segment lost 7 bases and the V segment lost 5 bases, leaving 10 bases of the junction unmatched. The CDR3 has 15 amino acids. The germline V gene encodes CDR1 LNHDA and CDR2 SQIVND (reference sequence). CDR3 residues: CASSFPGTGVSGYTF. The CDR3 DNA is TGTGCCAGTAGTTTCCCCGGGACAGGGGTCTCTGGCTACACCTTC.

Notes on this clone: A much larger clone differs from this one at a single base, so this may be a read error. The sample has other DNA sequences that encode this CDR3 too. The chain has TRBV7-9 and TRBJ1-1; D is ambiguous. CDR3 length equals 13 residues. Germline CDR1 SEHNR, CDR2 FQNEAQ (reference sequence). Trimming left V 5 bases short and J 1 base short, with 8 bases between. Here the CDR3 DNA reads TGTGCCAGCAGCCTAGGGTCGAACACTGAAGCTTTCTTT. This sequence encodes CASSLGSNTEAFF. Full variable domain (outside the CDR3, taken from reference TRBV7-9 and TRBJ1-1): DTGVSQNPRHKITKRGQNVTFRCDPISEHNRLYWYRQTLGQGPEFLTYFQNEAQLEKSRLLSDRFSAERPKGSFSTLEIQRTEQGDSAMYLCASSLGSNTEAFFGQGTRLTVV.

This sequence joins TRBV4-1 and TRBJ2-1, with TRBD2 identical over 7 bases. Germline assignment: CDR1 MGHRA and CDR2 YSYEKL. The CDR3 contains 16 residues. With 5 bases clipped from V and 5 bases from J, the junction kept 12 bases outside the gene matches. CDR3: CASSSRGGRPNNEQFF. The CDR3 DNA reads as TGCGCCAGCAGCTCCCGAGGCGGGAGACCCAACAATGAGCAGTTCTTC.

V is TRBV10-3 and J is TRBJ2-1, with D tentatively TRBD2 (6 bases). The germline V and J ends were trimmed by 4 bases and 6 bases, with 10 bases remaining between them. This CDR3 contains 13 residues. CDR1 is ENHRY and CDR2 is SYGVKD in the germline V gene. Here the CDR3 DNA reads TGTGCCATCAGTGGGACTAACTCCAATGAGCAGTTCTTC. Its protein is CAISGTNSNEQFF.

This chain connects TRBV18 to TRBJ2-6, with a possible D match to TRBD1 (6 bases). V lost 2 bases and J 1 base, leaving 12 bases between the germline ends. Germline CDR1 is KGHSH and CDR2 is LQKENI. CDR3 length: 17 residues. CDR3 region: CASSPGTISSGANVLTF. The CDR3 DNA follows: TGTGCCAGCTCACCAGGGACAATCTCATCTGGGGCCAACGTCCTGACTTTC.

CDR3: CASSLGDRSNQPQHF. The DNA for the CDR3 is TGCGCCAGCAGCTTGGGGGACAGAAGCAATCAGCCCCAGCATTTT. This chain links TRBV5-1 with TRBJ1-5, with TRBD1 matching over 7 bases. Losses at the gene ends were 0 bases for V and 1 base for J; bases not matched to a gene: 1. The germline gives CDR1 SGHRS, CDR2 YFSETQ. This CDR3 has 15 amino acids.

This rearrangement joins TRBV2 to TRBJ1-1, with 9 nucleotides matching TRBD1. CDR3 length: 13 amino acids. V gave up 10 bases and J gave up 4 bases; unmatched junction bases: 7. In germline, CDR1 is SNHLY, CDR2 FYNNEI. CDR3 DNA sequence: TGTGCCACACAGGGACAGGGTCTCACTGAAGCTTTCTTT. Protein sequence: CATQGQGLTEAFF.

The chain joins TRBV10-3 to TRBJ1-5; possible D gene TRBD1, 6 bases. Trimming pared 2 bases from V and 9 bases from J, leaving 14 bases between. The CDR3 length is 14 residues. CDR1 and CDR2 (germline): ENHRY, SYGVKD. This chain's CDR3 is CAISEGTRELPQHF. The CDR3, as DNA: TGTGCCATCAGTGAGGGGACAAGGGAATTGCCCCAGCATTTT.

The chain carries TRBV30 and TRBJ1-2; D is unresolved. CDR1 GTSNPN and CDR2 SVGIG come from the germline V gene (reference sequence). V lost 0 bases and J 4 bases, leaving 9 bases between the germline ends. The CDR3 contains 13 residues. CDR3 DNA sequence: TGTGCCTGGAGTGTACGGGTAGTCTATGGCTACACCTTC. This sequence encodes CAWSVRVVYGYTF.

CDR3 DNA sequence: TGTGCCAGCATCTCGAGGACCCTCGGTGAGCAGTTCTTC. This translates into CASISRTLGEQFF. The rearrangement joins TRBV5-4 to TRBJ2-1; D gene unclear. Germline CDR1 is SGHNT and CDR2 is YYREEE (reference sequence). V lost 6 bases to trimming and J lost 9 bases, with 16 bases between them. CDR3 length: 13 amino acids.

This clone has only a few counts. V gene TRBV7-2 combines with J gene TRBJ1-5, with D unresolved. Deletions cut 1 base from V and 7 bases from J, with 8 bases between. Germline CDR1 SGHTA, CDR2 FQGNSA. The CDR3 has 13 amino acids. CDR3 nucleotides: TGTGCCAGCAGCTTAGGGCAGATGCAGCCCCAGCATTTT. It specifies CASSLGQMQPQHF.

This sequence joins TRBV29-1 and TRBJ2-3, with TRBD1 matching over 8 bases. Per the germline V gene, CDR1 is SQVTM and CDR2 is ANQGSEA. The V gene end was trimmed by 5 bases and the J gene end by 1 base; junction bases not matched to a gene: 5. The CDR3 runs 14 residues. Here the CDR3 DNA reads TGCAGCGTTCCGACAGGGGCCCGCACAGATACGCAGTATTTT. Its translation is CSVPTGARTDTQYF.

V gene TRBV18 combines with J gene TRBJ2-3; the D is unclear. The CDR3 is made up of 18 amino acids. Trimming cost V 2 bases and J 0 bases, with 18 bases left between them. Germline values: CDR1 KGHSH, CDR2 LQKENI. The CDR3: CASSPMSAGPFSTDTQYF. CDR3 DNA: TGTGCCAGCTCACCAATGAGTGCCGGACCTTTTAGCACAGATACGCAGTATTTT.

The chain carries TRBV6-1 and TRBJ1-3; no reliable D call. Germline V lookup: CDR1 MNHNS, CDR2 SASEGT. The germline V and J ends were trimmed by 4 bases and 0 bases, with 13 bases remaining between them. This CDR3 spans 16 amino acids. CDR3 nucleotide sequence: TGTGCCAGCAGTGGTGGAGGACTAAGCTCTGGAAACACCATATATTTT. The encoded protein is CASSGGGLSSGNTIYF.

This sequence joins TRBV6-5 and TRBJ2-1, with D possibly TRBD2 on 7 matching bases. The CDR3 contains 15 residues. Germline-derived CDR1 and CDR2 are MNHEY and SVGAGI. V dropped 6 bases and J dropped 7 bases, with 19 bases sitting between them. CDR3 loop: CASSWGGGVGNEQFF. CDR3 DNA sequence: TGTGCCAGCAGCTGGGGGGGCGGAGTGGGGAATGAGCAGTTCTTC.

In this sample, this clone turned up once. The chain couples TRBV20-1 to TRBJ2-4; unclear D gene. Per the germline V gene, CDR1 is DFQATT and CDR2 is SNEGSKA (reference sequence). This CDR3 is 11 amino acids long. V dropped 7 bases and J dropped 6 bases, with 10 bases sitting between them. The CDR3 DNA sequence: TGCAGTGGAAAGTGGGGAAACATTCAGTACTTC. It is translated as CSGKWGNIQYF.

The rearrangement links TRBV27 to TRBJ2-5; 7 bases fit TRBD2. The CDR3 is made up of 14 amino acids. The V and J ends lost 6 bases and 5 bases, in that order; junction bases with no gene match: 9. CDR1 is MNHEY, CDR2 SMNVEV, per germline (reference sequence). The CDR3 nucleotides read TGTGCCAGCAGGATAACCGGGACTATGGAGACCCAGTACTTC. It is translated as CASRITGTMETQYF.

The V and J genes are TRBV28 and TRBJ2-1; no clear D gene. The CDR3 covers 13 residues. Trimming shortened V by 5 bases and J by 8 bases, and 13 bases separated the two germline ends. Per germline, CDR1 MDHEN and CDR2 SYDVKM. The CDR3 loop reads CASSMTGRDEQFF. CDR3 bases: TGTGCCAGCAGTATGACTGGTCGGGATGAGCAGTTCTTC.

The CDR3 DNA is TGTGCCAGCGGCCCCGGGGAGCTGTTTTTT. Translation: CASGPGELFF. The genes are TRBV28 and TRBJ2-2, with D uncertain. This CDR3 is 10 amino acids long. The ends were cut back, 8 bases at V and 6 bases at J, with 4 bases in the middle. Germline V lookup: CDR1 MDHEN, CDR2 SYDVKM.